The TCR beta chain under discussion was sequenced for a study of blood T cell repertoires in COVID-19. CDR3 length: 14 residues. Per germline, CDR1 MDHEN and CDR2 SYDVKM. V gave up 7 bases and J gave up 2 bases, with 12 bases separating them. Participants' own reports of clinical history determined their cohort assignment. Recovered Cohort 3 donors showed two negative PCRs, clearance, or symptom resolution. Repertoires were generated with immunoSEQ multiplex PCR, while TCRdb's copy carries only in-frame clones and drops some. The sample lists about 300,000 clones; around 90% were seen once. This TCR was sampled from a woman aged 30 to 39 who had recovered from COVID-19. The gene calls are TRBV28 and TRBJ1-3, with a tentative D call TRBD1 (5 bases). Sequencing was done on a sample of PBMCs or T cells enriched from blood (not recorded which). CDR3 DNA sequence: TGTGCCAGCATTCCACACAGGACTGGAAACACCATATATTTT. The encoded protein is CASIPHRTGNTIYF.